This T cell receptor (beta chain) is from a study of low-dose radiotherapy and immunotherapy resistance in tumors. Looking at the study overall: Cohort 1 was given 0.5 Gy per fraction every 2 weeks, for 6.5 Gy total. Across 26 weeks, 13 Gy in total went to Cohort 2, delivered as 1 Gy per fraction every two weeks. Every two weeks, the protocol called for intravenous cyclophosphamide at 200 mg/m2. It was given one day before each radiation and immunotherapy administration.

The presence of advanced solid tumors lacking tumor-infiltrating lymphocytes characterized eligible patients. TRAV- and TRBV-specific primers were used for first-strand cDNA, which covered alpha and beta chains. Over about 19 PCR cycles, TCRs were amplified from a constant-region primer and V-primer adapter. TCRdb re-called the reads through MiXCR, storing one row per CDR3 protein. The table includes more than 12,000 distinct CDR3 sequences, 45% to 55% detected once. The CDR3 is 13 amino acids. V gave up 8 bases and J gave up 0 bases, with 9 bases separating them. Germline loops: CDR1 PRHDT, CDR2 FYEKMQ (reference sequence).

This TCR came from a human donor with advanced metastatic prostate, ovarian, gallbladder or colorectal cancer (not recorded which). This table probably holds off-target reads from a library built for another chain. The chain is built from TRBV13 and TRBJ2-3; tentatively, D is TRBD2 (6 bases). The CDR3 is CASGLKSTDTQYF. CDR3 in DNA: TGTGCCAGCGGACTAAAAAGCACAGATACGCAGTATTTT.